The clone carrying this TCR beta chain was seen only a few times. This entry belongs to a study of PD-1 and CTLA-4 blockade in melanoma. The CDR3 covers 12 residues. The germline CDR1 and CDR2 sequences are SGHNT and YYREEE (reference sequence). Trimming took 4 bases from V and 10 from J; bases not matched to a gene: 2. Clones were sequenced by immunoSEQ multiplex PCR, and TCRdb holds only the in-frame ones, with some missing. This table holds 20,000 or so clones, around 89% found once. The source of this sequence is a human donor with melanoma. The sample here was CD8+ T cells from peripheral blood, taken before anti-PD-1 treatment. The chain is built from TRBV5-4 and TRBJ2-1; 10 nucleotides match TRBD2. The CDR3 protein is CASSPGLAEQFF. The CDR3 DNA reads as TGTGCCAGCAGCCCGGGACTAGCGGAGCAGTTCTTC. The full variable domain, completed using reference TRBV5-4 and TRBJ2-1, is ETGVTQSPTHLIKTRGQQVTLRCSSQSGHNTVSWYQQALGQGPQFIFQYYREEENGRGNFPPRFSGLQFPNYSSELNVNALELDDSALYLCASSPGLAEQFFGPGTRLTVL.